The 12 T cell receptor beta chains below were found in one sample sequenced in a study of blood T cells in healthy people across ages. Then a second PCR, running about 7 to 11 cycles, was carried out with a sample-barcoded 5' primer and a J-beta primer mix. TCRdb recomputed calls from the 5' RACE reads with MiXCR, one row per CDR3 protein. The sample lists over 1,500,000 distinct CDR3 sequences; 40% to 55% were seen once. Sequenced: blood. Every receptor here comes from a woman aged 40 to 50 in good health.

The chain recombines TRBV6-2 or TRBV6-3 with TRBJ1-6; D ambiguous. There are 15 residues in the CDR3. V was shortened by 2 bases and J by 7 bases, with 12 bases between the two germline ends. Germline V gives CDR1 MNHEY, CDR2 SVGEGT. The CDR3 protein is CASSYDRTKNSPLHF. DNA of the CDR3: TGTGCCAGCAGTTACGATCGGACCAAAAATTCACCCCTCCACTTT.

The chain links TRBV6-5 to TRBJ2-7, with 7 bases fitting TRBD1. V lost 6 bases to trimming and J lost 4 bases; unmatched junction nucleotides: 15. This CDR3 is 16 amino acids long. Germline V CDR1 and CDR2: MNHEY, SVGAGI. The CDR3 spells CASSLGRSGTVYEQYF. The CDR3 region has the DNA TGTGCCAGCAGCCTGGGACGCTCCGGGACAGTGTACGAGCAGTACTTC.

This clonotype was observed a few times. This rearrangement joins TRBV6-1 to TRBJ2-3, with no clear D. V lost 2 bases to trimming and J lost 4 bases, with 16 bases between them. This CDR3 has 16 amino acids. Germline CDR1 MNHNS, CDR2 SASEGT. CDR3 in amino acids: CASSERADYAPDTQYF. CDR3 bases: TGTGCCAGCAGTGAAAGGGCAGATTATGCTCCAGATACGCAGTATTTT.

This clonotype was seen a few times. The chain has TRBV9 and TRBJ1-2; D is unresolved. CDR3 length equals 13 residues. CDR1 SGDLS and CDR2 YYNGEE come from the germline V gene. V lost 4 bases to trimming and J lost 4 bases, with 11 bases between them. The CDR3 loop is CASSRTLSYGYTF. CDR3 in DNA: TGTGCCAGCAGCCGAACACTTAGCTATGGCTACACCTTC.

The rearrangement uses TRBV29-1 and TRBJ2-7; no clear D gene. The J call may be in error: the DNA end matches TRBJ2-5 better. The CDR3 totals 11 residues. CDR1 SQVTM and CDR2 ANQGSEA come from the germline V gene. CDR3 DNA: TGCAGCGCCCGATACTCAGAGACCCAGTACTTC. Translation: CSARYSETQYF.

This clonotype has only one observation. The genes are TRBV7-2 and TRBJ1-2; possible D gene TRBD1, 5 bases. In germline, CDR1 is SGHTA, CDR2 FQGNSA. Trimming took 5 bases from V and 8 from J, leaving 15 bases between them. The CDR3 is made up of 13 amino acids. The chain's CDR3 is CASSPEGLQGYTF. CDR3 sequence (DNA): TGTGCCAGCAGCCCGGAGGGGTTACAGGGCTACACCTTC. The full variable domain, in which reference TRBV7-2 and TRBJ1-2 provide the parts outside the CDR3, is GAGVSQSPSNKVTEKGKDVELRCDPISGHTALYWYRQSLGQGLEFLIYFQGNSAPDKSGLPSDRFSAERTGGSVSTLTIQRTQQEDSAVYLCASSPEGLQGYTFGSGTRLTVV.

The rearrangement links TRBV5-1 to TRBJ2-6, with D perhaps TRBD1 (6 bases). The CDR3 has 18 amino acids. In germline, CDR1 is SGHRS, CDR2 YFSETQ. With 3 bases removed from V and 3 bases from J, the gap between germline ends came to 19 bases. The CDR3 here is CASSYWTSSGVGANVLTF. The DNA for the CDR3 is TGCGCCAGCAGCTACTGGACATCCTCAGGGGTTGGGGCCAACGTCCTGACTTTC.

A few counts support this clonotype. Written as DNA, the CDR3 is TGTGCCAGCAGTCCTTCGAGCGGGGAGAGCTCCTACGAGCAGTACTTC. This translates into CASSPSSGESSYEQYF. V is TRBV27 and J is TRBJ2-7, with TRBD2 identical over 7 bases. The junction had 10 bases not matched to a gene; V was cut back by 5 bases and J by 0 bases. The CDR3 runs to 16 residues. CDR1 MNHEY and CDR2 SMNVEV come from the germline V gene (reference sequence).

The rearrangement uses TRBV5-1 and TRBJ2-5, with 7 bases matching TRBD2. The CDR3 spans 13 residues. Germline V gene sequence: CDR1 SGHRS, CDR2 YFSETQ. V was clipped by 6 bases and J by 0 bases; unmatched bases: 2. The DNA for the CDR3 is TGCGCCAGCAAACGGGAGGACCAAGAGACCCAGTACTTC. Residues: CASKREDQETQYF.

The CDR3 here is CASSQGLTPGYTF. CDR3 nucleotides: TGTGCCAGCAGCCAGGGCCTTACTCCTGGCTACACCTTC. V gene TRBV3-1 combines with J gene TRBJ1-2; D is ambiguous. The CDR3 has 13 residues. Germline CDR1 and CDR2: LGHDT and YNNKEL (reference sequence). The germline V and J ends were trimmed by 3 bases and 7 bases, with 12 bases remaining between them.

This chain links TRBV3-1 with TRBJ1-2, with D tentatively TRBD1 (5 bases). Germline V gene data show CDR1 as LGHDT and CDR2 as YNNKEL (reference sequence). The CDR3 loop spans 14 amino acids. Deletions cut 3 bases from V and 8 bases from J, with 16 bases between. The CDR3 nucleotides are TGTGCCAGCAGCCAGGTTGCCGGGACGAACGGCTACACCTTC. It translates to CASSQVAGTNGYTF.

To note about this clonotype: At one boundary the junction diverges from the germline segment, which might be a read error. The CDR3 DNA is TGTGCCATCAGCCGGGGACAGGGGGTAACCGAGACTCAGTACTTC. Translating it yields CAISRGQGVTETQYF. V is TRBV10-3 and J is TRBJ2-5; 11 bases map to TRBD1. In germline, CDR1 is ENHRY, CDR2 SYGVKD. This CDR3 region has 15 residues.